This T cell receptor (beta chain) was documented in a study of blood T cell repertoires in COVID-19 (dated by TCRdb to the early 2020s). Turning to the overall study: The collaborator samples originated in the United States, Italy and Spain and spanned the acute and convalescent phases of COVID-19. The prospective study material was composed of cDNA or gDNA derived from T cells, B-cell-depleted T cells, or PBMCs. The dataset comprised deeply sampled blood TCRbeta repertoires from subjects exposed to, actively infected with, or recovered from COVID-19. A freely available public database, intended as a resource for researchers studying the immune response to SARS-CoV-2, is where the repertoires were released. The samples were drawn from the first 160 participants of the ongoing ImmuneRACE study and from over 950 subjects provided by 6 global collaborators. Sample metadata almost always included a de-identified subject ID, COVID-19 status, age in years and sex. Where HLA class I and class II types were available, the types were taken from metadata supplied by the sample provider, not from assay-based typing.

Here is what the overall study found, with its caveats: The quantity of clinical and demographic metadata differed by source and by participant and was supplied without curation.

Unmatched junction bases come to 4, with V trimmed by 3 bases and J by 4 bases. There are 14 amino acids in the CDR3, from cysteine to phenylalanine inclusive. Only the CDR3 DNA stays, 42 bases, in frame from base 1. CDR1 and CDR2 (ENHRY, SYGVKD) derive from the germline V gene. The immunoSEQ Assay, a bias-controlled multiplex PCR, was used to amplify TCRbeta CDR3 regions from genomic DNA. In the source study's methods: The number of nucleated cells in each sample was estimated by amplification of reference gene primers within the assay. To quantify the absolute abundance of each unique TCRbeta CDR3 rearrangement, sequence reads were collapsed and filtered. Productive Simpson clonality was computed per sample as the square root of Simpson's diversity index over productive rearrangements. Held by TCRdb, this immuneACCESS table contains in-frame sequences only and omits some clones. Under half of the omission traces to an unresolved V gene where checked; the cause of the rest is unknown. V, J and clone size are those of that table, while D and trimming were read from the DNA. Counted in this sample were around 130,000 clones; approximately 86% of them appeared once. Around 2.3% of the sample is held by the ten biggest clonotypes.

A remark on this clone: This receptor's antigen is unknown. Base qualities are not recorded, but no much larger clone differs from it by a single base.

Participants in the prospective study were enrolled through a virtual design, were aged roughly 18 to 100 years, and lived in some 24 United States geographic areas. To assign participants to cohorts, the prospective study relied on clinical history that participants themselves reported in a screening survey and a study questionnaire. Recovered participants in ImmuneRACE Cohort 3 were defined by two consecutive negative NP/OP PCR tests, clearance by a healthcare professional, or resolution of symptoms. Each participant in the prospective study had whole blood, serum and a nasopharyngeal or oropharyngeal swab collected by mobile phlebotomists. Over a 2-month period, participants in the prospective study had the option of providing additional blood draws and questionnaires. Blood samples from the prospective study were shipped frozen or at room temperature prior to DNA extraction.

The sequenced material came from PBMCs or T cells enriched from blood (not recorded which). Here the chain combines TRBV10-3 and TRBJ2-3; the junction holds 7 bases that match TRBD1. The sequence came from a woman between 50 and 59 years old who had recovered from COVID-19. The nucleotides are TGTGCCATCAGTGAAAGAGGGGGCGCAGATACGCAGTATTTT. Its coded protein is CAISERGGADTQYF.